This paragraph covers one T cell receptor beta chain sequence. This specimen belongs to a study of blood T cell repertoires in COVID-19. Adults between about 18 and 89 years of age took part from about two dozen US areas. Measured with immunoSEQ multiplex PCR; TCRdb has only the in-frame clones, and not every one. The profile shows about 250,000 clones, under 90% of them singletons. The receptor's source is a woman aged 40 to 50 who had been exposed to COVID-19. Specimen: PBMCs or T cells enriched from blood (not recorded which).

The CDR3 reads CASGRGEAFF. CDR3 in DNA: TGTGCCAGCGGAAGGGGTGAAGCTTTCTTT. The J gene is TRBJ1-1, the V gene TRBV3-1 (or the pseudogene TRBV3-2), with D possibly matching TRBD1 (5 bases). There are 10 residues in the CDR3. The V gene lost 8 bases and the J gene lost 7 bases, with 8 bases spanning the gap. The germline gives CDR1 LGHDT, CDR2 YNNKEL (reference sequence).